The following is a T cell receptor (beta chain) sequence with its context. Its antigen remains unidentified. This entry comes from a study of cytomegalovirus exposure and HLA in healthy donors. Study-wide findings and caveats: It was found in a later analysis that first-cohort TCR clusters tended to co-occur in the 95 to 150 validation repertoires.

Assay used: immunoSEQ multiplex PCR; TCRdb lists only in-frame clones, some missing. The profile covers 200,000 to 250,000 clones, with around 87% appearing a single time and more than 1.5% taken by the ten largest. From germline, CDR1 is SGHNT and CDR2 YYREEE (reference sequence). This CDR3 contains 18 residues. Deletions cut 3 bases from V and 0 bases from J, with 18 bases between. The V and J genes are TRBV5-4 and TRBJ2-2; D perhaps matches TRBD1 (6 bases). The source of this sequence is a young woman in good health and CMV-seropositive. Sequencing was carried out using PBMCs. CDR3 region: CASSSAKDSLANTGELFF. CDR3 in DNA: TGTGCCAGCAGCTCCGCCAAGGACAGCCTCGCGAACACCGGGGAGCTGTTTTTT.